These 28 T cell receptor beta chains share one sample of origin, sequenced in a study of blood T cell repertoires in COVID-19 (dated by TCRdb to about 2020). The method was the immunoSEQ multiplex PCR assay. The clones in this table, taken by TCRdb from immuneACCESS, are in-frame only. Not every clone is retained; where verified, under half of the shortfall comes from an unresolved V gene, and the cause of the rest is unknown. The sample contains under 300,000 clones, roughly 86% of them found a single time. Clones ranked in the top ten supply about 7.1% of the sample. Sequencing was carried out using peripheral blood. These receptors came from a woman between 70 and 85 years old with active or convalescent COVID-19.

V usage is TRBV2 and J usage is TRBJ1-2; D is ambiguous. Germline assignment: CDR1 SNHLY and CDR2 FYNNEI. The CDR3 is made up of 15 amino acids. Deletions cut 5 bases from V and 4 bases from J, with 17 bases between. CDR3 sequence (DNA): TGTGCCAGCAGTCCAGCGGACTGGCAAATCTATGGCTACACCTTC. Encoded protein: CASSPADWQIYGYTF.

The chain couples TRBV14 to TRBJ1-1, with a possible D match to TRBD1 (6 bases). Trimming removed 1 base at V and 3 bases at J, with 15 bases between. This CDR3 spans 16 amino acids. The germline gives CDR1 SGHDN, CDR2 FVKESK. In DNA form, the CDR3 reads TGTGCCAGCAGCCAAGCGGCTCAGGGGCCAGACACTGAAGCTTTCTTT. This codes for CASSQAAQGPDTEAFF.

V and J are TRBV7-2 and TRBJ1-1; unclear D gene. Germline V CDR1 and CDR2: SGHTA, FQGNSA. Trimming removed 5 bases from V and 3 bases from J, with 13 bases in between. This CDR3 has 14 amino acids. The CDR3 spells CASSRGLMDTEAFF. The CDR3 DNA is TGTGCCAGCAGCAGAGGGCTTATGGACACTGAAGCTTTCTTT.

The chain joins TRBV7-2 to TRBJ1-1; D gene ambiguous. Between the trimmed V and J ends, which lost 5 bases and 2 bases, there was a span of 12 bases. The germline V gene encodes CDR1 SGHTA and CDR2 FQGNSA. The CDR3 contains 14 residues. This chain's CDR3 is CASSRILLNTEAFF. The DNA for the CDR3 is TGTGCCAGCAGCCGTATCTTACTTAACACTGAAGCTTTCTTT.

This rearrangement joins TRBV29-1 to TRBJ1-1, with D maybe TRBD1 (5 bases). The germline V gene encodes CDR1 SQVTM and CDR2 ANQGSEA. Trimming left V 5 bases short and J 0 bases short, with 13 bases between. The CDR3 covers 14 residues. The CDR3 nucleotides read TGCAGCGTTCTTTCGGGACTCGTGAACACTGAAGCTTTCTTT. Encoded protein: CSVLSGLVNTEAFF.

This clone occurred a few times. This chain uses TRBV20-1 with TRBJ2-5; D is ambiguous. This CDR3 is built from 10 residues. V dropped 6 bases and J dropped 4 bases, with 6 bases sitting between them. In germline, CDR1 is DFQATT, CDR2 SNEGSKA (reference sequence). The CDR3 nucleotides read TGCAGTGCCCGCGTAGAGACCCAGTACTTC. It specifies CSARVETQYF.

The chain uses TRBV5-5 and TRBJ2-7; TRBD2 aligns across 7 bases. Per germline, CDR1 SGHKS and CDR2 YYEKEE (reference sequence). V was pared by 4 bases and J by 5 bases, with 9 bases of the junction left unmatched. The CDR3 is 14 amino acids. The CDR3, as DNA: TGTGCCAGCAGCGCCCACCGGGGGAGGGACGAGCAGTACTTC. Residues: CASSAHRGRDEQYF.

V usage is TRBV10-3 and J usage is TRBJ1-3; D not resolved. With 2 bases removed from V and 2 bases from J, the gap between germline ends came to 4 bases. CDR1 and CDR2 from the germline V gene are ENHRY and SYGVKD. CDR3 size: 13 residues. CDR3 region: CAISEPTGNTIYF. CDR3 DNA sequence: TGTGCCATCAGTGAGCCCACTGGAAACACCATATATTTT.

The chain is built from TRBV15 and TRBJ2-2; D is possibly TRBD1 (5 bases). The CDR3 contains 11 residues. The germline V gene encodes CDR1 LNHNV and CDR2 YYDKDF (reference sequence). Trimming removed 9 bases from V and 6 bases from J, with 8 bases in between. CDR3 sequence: CATQGPGELFF. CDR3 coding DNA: TGTGCCACTCAGGGTCCCGGGGAGCTGTTTTTT.

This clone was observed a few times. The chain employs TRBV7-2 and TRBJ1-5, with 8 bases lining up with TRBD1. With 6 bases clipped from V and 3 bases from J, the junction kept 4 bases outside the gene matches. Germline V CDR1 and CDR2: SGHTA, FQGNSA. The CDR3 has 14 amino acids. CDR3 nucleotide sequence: TGTGCCAGCAGTTCCCAGGGGGCCAATCAGCCCCAGCATTTT. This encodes CASSSQGANQPQHF.

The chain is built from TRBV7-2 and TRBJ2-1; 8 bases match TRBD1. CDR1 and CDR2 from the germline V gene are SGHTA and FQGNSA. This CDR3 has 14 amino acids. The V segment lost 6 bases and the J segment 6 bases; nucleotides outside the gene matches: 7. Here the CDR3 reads CASSPGGKGNEQFF. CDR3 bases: TGTGCCAGCAGTCCAGGGGGCAAGGGCAATGAGCAGTTCTTC.

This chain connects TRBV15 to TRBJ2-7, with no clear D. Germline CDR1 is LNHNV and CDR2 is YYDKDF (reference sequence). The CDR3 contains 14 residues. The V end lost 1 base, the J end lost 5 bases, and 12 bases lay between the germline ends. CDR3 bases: TGTGCCACCAGCAGAGTTGGTCCGCAGGACGAGCAGTACTTC. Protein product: CATSRVGPQDEQYF.

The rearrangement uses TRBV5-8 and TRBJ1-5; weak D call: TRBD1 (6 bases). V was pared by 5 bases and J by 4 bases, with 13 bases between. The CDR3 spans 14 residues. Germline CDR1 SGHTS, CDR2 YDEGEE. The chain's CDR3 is CASSPGQPNQPQHF. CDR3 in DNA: TGTGCCAGCAGTCCAGGACAGCCTAATCAGCCCCAGCATTTT.

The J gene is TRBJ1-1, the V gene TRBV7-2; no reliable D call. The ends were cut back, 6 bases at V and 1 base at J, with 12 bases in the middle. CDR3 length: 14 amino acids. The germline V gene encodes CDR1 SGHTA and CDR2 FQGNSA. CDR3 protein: CASRLPLQNTEAFF. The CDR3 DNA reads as TGTGCCAGCAGGCTTCCACTACAGAACACTGAAGCTTTCTTT.

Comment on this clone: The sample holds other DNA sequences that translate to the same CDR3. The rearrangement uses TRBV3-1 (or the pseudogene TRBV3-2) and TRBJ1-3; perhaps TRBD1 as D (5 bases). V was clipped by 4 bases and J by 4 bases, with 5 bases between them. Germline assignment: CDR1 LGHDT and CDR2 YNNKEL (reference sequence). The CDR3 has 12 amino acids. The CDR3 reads CASSPGGNTIYF. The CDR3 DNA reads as TGTGCCAGCAGCCCAGGGGGAAACACCATATATTTT.

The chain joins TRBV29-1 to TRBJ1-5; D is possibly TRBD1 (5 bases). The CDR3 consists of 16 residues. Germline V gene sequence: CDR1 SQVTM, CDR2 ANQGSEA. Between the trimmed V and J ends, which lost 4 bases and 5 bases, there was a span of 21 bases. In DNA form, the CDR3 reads TGCAGCGTTGTGTACCGGGGGGGTTTTGGAGATCAGCCCCAGCATTTT. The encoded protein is CSVVYRGGFGDQPQHF.

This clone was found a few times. The CDR3 sequence is CASSTFGTSGYNEQFF. The CDR3 region has the DNA TGCGCCAGCAGCACTTTCGGGACTAGCGGTTACAATGAGCAGTTCTTC. This chain uses TRBV4-1 with TRBJ2-1; 11 bases line up with TRBD2. J gave up 4 bases and V 5 bases, and 7 bases lay outside the gene matches. This CDR3 region has 16 residues. In germline, CDR1 is MGHRA, CDR2 YSYEKL.

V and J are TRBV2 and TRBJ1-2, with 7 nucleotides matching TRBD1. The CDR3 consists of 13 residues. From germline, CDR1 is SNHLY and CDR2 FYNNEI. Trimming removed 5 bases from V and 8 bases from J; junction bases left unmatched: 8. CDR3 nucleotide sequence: TGTGCCAGCAGTCGGGACAGCCATTGGGGCTACACCTTC. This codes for CASSRDSHWGYTF.

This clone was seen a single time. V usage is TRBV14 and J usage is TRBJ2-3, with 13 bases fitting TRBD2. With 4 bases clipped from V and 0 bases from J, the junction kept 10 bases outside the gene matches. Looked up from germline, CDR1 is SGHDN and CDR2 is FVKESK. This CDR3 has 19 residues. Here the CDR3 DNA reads TGTGCCAGCAGCCCCTCGCGGACTAGCGGGGGACCTAGCACAGATACGCAGTATTTT. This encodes CASSPSRTSGGPSTDTQYF.

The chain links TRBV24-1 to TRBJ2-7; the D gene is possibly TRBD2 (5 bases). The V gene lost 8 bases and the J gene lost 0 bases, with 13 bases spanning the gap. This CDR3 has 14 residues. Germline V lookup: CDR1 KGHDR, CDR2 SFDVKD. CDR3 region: CATTHCGSSYEQYF. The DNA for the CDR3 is TGTGCCACCACTCATTGTGGGAGCTCCTACGAGCAGTACTTC.

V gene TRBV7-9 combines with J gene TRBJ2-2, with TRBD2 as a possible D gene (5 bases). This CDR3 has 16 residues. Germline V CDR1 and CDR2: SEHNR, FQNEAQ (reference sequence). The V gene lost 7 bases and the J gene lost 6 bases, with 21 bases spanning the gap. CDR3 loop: CASTMREIPSAGELFF. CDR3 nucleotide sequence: TGTGCCAGCACCATGAGGGAAATACCTTCAGCCGGGGAGCTGTTTTTT.

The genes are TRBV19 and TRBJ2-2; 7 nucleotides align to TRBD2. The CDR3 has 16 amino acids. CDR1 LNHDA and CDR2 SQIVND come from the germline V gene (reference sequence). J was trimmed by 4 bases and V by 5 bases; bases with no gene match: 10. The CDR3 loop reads CASSSRTPGGTGELFF. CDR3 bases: TGTGCCAGTAGTTCTCGGACCCCGGGGGGCACCGGGGAGCTGTTTTTT.

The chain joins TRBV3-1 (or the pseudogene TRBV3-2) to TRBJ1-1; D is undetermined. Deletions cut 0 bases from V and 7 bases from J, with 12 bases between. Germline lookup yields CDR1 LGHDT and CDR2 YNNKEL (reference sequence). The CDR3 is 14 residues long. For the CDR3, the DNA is TGTGCCAGCAGCCAAGAACGGACGGGGAGTGAAGCTTTCTTT. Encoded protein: CASSQERTGSEAFF.

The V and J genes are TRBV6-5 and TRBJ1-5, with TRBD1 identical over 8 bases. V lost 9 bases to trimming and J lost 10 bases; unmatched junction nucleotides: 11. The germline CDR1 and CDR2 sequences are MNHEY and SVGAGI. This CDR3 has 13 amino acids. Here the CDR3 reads CASQGAGGEPQHF. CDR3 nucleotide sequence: TGTGCCAGTCAGGGGGCTGGGGGGGAACCCCAGCATTTT.

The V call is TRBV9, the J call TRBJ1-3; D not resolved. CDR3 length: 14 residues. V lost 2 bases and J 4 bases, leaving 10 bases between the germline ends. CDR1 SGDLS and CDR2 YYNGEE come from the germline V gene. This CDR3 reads CASSVTEKGNTIYF. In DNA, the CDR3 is TGTGCCAGCAGCGTCACAGAAAAGGGAAACACCATATATTTT.

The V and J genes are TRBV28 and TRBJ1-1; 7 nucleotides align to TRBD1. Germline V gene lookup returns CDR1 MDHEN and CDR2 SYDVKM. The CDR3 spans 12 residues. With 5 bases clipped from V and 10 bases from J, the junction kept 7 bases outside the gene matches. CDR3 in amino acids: CASSVLQGPAFF. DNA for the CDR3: TGTGCCAGCAGTGTCCTACAGGGGCCAGCTTTCTTT.

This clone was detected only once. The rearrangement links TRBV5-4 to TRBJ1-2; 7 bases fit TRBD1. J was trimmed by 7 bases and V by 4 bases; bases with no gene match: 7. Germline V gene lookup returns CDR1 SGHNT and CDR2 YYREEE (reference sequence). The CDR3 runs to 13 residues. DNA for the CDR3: TGTGCCAGCAGCCCCGACAGGGTGGGTGGCTACACCTTC. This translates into CASSPDRVGGYTF. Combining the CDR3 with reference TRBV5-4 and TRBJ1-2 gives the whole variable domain ETGVTQSPTHLIKTRGQQVTLRCSSQSGHNTVSWYQQALGQGPQFIFQYYREEENGRGNFPPRFSGLQFPNYSSELNVNALELDDSALYLCASSPDRVGGYTFGSGTRLTVV.

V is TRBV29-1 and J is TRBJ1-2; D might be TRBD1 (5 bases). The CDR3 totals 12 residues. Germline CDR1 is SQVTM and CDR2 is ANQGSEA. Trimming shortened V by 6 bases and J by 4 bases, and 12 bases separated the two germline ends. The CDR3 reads CSVGDSLYGYTF. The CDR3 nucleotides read TGCAGCGTCGGCGACAGTCTCTATGGCTACACCTTC.